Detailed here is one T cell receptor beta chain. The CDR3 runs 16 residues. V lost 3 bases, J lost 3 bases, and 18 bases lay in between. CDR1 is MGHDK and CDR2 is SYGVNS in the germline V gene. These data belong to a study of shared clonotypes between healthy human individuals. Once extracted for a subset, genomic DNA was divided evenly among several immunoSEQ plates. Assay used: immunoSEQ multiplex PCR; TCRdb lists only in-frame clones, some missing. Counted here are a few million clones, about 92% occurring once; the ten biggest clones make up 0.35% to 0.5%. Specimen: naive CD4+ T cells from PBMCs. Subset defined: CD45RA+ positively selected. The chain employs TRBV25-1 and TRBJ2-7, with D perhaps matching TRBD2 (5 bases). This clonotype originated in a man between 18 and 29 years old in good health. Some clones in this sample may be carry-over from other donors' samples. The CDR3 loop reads CASSDPRSGSGYEQYF. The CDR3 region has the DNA TGTGCCAGCAGTGACCCCAGGTCGGGGAGCGGCTACGAGCAGTACTTC.